A selection of T cell receptor beta chains follows, all from one sample in a study of response to subunit inactivated influenza vaccine. MiXCR, applied by TCRdb to the RT-PCR reads, yields one record per CDR3 protein. Of about 830,000 distinct CDR3 sequences detected, around a sixth appear once; the ten largest clones hold roughly a tenth. The sequences come from PBMCs from blood, collected around 5 days after vaccination. All receptors derive from a man between 45 and 60 years old who received an inactivated influenza vaccine. Both conserved end residues are part of each CDR3. D genes are given only for firm matches. Expanded clones are given a class, and other clones once, few, many or no size at all.

size,length,V,J,D,CDR3,DNA
.,14,TRBV18,TRBJ2-7,TRBD1,CASSPMYRGYEQYF,TGTGCCAGCTCACCGATGTACAGGGGGTACGAGCAGTACTTC
.,17,TRBV28,TRBJ1-6,.,CASSPPGFGSYNSPLHF,TGTGCCAGCAGTCCTCCAGGGTTCGGGTCCTATAATTCACCCCTCCACTTT
many,14,TRBV20-1,TRBJ2-4,.,CSARAPLAKNIQYF,TGCAGTGCTAGAGCGCCACTAGCCAAAAACATTCAGTACTTC
.,11,TRBV28,TRBJ1-1,.,CASERNTEAFF,TGTGCCAGCGAACGGAACACTGAAGCTTTCTTT
.,14,TRBV25-1,TRBJ1-4,TRBD1,CASTAWTGTEKLFF,TGTGCCAGCACTGCCTGGACAGGGACTGAAAAACTGTTTTTT
few,17,TRBV7-2,TRBJ2-1,TRBD2,CASSIAGGRGSYNEQFF,TGTGCCAGCAGCATAGCGGGGGGGAGAGGGTCCTACAATGAGCAGTTCTTC
few,14,TRBV20-1,TRBJ1-1,TRBD1,CSAASGTANTEAFF,TGCAGTGCTGCCTCTGGGACAGCCAACACTGAAGCTTTCTTT
few,16,TRBV5-5,TRBJ2-2,.,CASSLGGGWDTGELFF,TGTGCCAGCAGCTTAGGCGGCGGTTGGGACACCGGGGAGCTGTTTTTT
.,15,TRBV6-1,TRBJ1-6,.,CASSAQGTRNSPLHF,TGTGCCAGCAGTGCGCAGGGTACCCGAAATTCACCCCTCCACTTT
few,15,TRBV28,TRBJ1-3,.,CASTLMTGSRNTIYF,TGTGCCAGCACCCTGATGACAGGCTCGCGAAACACCATATATTTT